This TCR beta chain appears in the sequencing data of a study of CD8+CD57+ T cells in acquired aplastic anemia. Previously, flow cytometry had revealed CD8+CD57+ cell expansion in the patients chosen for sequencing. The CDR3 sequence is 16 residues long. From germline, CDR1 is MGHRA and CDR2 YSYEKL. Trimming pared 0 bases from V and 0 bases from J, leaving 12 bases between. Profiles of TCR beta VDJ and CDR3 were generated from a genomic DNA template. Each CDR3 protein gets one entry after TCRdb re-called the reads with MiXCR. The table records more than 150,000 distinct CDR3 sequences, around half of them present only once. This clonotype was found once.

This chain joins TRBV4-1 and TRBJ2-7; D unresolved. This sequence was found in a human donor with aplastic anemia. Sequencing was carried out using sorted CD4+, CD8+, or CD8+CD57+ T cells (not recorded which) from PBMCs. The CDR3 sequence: CASSQEVALSSYEQYF. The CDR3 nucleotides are TGCGCCAGCAGCCAAGAGGTTGCATTAAGCTCCTACGAGCAGTACTTC.